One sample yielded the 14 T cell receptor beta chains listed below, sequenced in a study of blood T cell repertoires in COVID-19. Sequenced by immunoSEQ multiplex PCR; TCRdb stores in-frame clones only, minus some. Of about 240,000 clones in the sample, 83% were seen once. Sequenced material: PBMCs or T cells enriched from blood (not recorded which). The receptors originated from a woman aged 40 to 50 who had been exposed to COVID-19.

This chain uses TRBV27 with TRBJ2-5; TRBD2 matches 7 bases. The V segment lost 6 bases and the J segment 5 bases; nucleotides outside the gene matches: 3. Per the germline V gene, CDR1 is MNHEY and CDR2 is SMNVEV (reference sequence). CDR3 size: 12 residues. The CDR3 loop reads CASRGLGETQYF. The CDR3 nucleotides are TGTGCCAGCAGAGGACTAGGCGAGACCCAGTACTTC.

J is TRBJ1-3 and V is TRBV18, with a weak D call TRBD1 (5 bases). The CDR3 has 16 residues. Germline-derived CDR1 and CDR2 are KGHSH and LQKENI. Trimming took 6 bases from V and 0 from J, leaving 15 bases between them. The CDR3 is CASSQSKTDSGNTIYF. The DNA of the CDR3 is TGTGCCAGCTCCCAATCCAAGACAGACTCTGGAAACACCATATATTTT.

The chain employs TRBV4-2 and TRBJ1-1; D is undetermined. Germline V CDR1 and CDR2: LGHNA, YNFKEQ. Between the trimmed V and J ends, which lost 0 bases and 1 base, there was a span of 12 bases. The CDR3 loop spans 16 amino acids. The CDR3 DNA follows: TGTGCCAGCAGCCAAGATCTGAACACTAGGAACACTGAAGCTTTCTTT. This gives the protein CASSQDLNTRNTEAFF.

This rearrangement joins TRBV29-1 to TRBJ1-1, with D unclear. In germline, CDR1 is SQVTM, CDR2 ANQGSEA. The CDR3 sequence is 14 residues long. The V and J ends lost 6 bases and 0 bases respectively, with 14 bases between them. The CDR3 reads CSVAILVLNTEAFF. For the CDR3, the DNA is TGCAGCGTCGCGATTTTGGTCCTGAACACTGAAGCTTTCTTT. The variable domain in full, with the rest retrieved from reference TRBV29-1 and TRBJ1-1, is SAVISQKPSRDICQRGTSLTIQCQVDSQVTMMFWYRQQPGQSLTLIATANQGSEATYESGFVIDKFPISRPNLTFSTLTVSNMSPEDSSIYLCSVAILVLNTEAFFGQGTRLTVV.

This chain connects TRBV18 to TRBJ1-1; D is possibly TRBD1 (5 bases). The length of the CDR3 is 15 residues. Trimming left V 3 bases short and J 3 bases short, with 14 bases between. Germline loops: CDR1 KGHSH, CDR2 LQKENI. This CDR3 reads CASSPPGLGYTEAFF. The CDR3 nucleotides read TGTGCCAGCTCACCCCCGGGACTCGGTTACACTGAAGCTTTCTTT.

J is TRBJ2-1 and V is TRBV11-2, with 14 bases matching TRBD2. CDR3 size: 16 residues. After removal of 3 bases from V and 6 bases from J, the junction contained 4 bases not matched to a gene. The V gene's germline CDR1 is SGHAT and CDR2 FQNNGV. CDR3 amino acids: CASSFQGLAGGNEQFF. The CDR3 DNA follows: TGTGCCAGCAGCTTCCAAGGACTAGCGGGGGGCAATGAGCAGTTCTTC.

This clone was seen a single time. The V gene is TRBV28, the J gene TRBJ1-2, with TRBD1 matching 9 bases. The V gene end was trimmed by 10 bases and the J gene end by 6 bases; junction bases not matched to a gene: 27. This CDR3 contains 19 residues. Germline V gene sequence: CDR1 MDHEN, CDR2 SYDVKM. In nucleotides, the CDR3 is TGTGCCATCCAGGGGGCCACGGTCCAGGACAGGGGACGTCGGGATGGCTACACCTTC. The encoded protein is CAIQGATVQDRGRRDGYTF.

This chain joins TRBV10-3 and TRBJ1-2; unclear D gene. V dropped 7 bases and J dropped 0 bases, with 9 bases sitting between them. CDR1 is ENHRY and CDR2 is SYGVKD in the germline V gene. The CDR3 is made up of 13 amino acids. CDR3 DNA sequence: TGTGCCATCATGCAACAGTCTAACTATGGCTACACCTTC. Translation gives CAIMQQSNYGYTF.

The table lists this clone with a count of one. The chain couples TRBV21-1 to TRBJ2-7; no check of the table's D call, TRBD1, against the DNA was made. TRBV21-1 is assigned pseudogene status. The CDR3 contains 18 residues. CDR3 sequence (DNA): TGTGCCAGCAGCAAAGTTCACGGGACAGGGGGCAGGGGCCACGAGCAGTACTTC. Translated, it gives CASSKVHGTGGRGHEQYF.

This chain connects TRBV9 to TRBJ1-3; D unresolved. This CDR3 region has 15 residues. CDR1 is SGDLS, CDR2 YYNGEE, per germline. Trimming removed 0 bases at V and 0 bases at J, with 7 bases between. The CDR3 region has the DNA TGTGCCAGCAGCGTAGGGGCCCCCTCTGGAAACACCATATATTTT. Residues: CASSVGAPSGNTIYF.

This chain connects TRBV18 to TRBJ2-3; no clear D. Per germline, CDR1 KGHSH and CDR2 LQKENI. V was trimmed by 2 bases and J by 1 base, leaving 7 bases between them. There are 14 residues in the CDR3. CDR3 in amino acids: CASSPKPGTDTQYF. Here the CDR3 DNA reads TGTGCCAGCTCACCAAAACCAGGCACAGATACGCAGTATTTT.

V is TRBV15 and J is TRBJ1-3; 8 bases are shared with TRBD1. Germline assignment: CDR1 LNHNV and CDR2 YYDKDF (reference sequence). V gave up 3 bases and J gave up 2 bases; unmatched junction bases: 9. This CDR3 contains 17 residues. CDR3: CATSRGVDRVAGNTIYF. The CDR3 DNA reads TGTGCCACCAGCAGGGGGGTGGACAGGGTCGCTGGAAACACCATATATTTT.

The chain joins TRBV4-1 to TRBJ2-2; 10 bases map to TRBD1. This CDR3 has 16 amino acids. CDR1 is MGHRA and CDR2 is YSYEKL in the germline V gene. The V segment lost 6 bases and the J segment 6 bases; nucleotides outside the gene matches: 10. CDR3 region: CASSGERQGASGELFF. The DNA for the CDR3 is TGCGCCAGCAGTGGGGAAAGACAGGGGGCTTCCGGGGAGCTGTTTTTT.

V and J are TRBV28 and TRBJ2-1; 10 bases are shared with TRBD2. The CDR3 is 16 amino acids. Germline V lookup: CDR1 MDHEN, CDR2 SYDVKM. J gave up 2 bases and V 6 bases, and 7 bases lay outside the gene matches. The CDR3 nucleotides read TGTGCCAGCAGGGGAACTAGCGGGGAAACCTACAATGAGCAGTTCTTC. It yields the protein CASRGTSGETYNEQFF.